The 17 T cell receptor beta chains below all came from one sample that was sequenced in a study of radiation and T cells in renal cell carcinoma. TCRdb's table, derived via immunoSEQ multiplex PCR, lists solely in-frame clones and lacks some. This table has some 44,000 clones, 82% appearing once. The time point: blood 4 weeks post-SBRT, at nephrectomy. Treatment of the sample: 15 Gy SBRT to primary tumor, nephrectomy 4 weeks later. The input for sequencing was blood, taken from a patient whose treatment included radiotherapy and nephrectomy. These receptors originate from a woman between 65 and 79 years old with renal cell carcinoma.

The chain combines TRBV15 with TRBJ1-1; unclear D gene. Trimming took off 5 bases at V and 3 bases at J, with 16 bases between the two ends. The CDR3 covers 15 residues. Looked up from germline, CDR1 is LNHNV and CDR2 is YYDKDF (reference sequence). The CDR3, as DNA: TGTGCCACCAGCCGTCTCGGGCCGGGCGACACTGAAGCTTTCTTT. Amino acids: CATSRLGPGDTEAFF.

The J gene is TRBJ2-7, the V gene TRBV4-1; D possibly matches TRBD1 or TRBD2 (5 bases each). Trimming removed 1 base from V and 4 bases from J, with 20 bases in between. This CDR3 is 17 amino acids long. The V gene's germline CDR1 is MGHRA and CDR2 YSYEKL. CDR3 in amino acids: CASSQGQTGTDDYEQYF. The CDR3 nucleotides read TGCGCCAGCAGCCAAGGACAAACCGGGACGGACGATTACGAGCAGTACTTC.

This clone was counted a few times. CDR3 coding DNA: TGTGCCAGCAGTTCAGCTGGGGAAGGCTACACCTTC. It codes for CASSSAGEGYTF. The chain links TRBV27 to TRBJ1-2; D not certain. The CDR3 spans 12 residues. From germline, CDR1 is MNHEY and CDR2 SMNVEV (reference sequence). The germline V and J ends were trimmed by 4 bases and 8 bases, with 11 bases remaining between them.

The J gene is TRBJ2-7, the V gene TRBV5-4; D possibly matches TRBD1 or TRBD2 (5 bases each). V was clipped by 0 bases and J by 2 bases, with 15 bases between them. There are 16 residues in the CDR3. CDR1 is SGHNT and CDR2 is YYREEE in the germline V gene (reference sequence). CDR3 protein: CASSLGNRGRTYEQYF. DNA for the CDR3: TGTGCCAGCAGCTTGGGAAATAGGGGACGGACCTACGAGCAGTACTTC.

The chain joins TRBV5-5 to TRBJ2-7; TRBD1 matches at 7 bases. This CDR3 has 16 residues. Losses at the gene ends were 4 bases for V and 6 bases for J; bases not matched to a gene: 16. Germline CDR1 and CDR2: SGHKS and YYEKEE (reference sequence). The DNA of the CDR3 is TGTGCCAGCAGCCAGGATTTACAGGGGACGCTTGTCGAGCAGTACTTC. Its protein product is CASSQDLQGTLVEQYF.

J is TRBJ1-6 and V is TRBV5-3; D remains ambiguous. TRBV5-3 belongs to the ORF category, with a function that is uncertain. The CDR3 runs 12 residues. Trimming stripped 1 base from V and 14 bases from J, with 10 bases between. DNA of the CDR3: TGTGCCAGAAGCTTGTTCAGCGACGCCCTCCACTTT. Protein: CARSLFSDALHF.

This clone occurred a few times. The chain links TRBV7-9 to TRBJ2-3, with D uncertain. Germline CDR1 is SEHNR and CDR2 is FQNEAQ (reference sequence). The CDR3 consists of 12 residues. Between the trimmed V and J ends, which lost 4 bases and 6 bases, there was a span of 8 bases. The chain's CDR3 is CASSWVGDTQYF. CDR3 nucleotide sequence: TGTGCCAGCAGCTGGGTTGGGGATACGCAGTATTTT.

This clone was observed a few times. V gene TRBV18 combines with J gene TRBJ2-7; D is possibly TRBD1 (6 bases). Trimming left V 2 bases short and J 5 bases short, with 22 bases between. This CDR3 is 17 amino acids long. Per the germline V gene, CDR1 is KGHSH and CDR2 is LQKENI. This CDR3 reads CASSPTSPGTRAHEQYF. The CDR3 DNA is TGTGCCAGCTCACCAACATCTCCAGGGACAAGGGCTCACGAGCAGTACTTC. The variable domain in full, completed from reference TRBV18 and TRBJ2-7, reads NAGVMQNPRHLVRRRGQEARLRCSPMKGHSHVYWYRQLPEEGLKFMVYLQKENIIDESGMPKERFSAEFPKEGPSILRIQQVVRGDSAAYFCASSPTSPGTRAHEQYFGPGTRLTVT.

The gene calls are TRBV5-8 and TRBJ2-3; 7 bases are a match to TRBD1. CDR1 and CDR2 from the germline V gene are SGHTS and YDEGEE. The CDR3 extends over 14 amino acids. The junction had 3 bases not matched to a gene; V was cut back by 4 bases and J by 1 base. CDR3 coding DNA: TGTGCCAGCAGCGACAGGGTAGGCACAGATACGCAGTATTTT. This codes for CASSDRVGTDTQYF.

This sequence joins TRBV5-6 and TRBJ1-1, with D unclear. The CDR3 is 16 amino acids. The germline CDR1 and CDR2 sequences are SGHDT and YYEEEE. The germline V and J ends were trimmed by 4 bases and 1 base, with 17 bases remaining between them. CDR3 residues: CASSPSGVFGNTEAFF. CDR3 DNA sequence: TGTGCCAGCAGCCCCTCCGGGGTTTTTGGGAACACTGAAGCTTTCTTT.

The V and J genes are TRBV19 and TRBJ2-5; D is possibly TRBD2 (6 bases). V lost 7 bases and J lost 4, with 13 bases in between. The CDR3 has 13 residues. Looked up from germline, CDR1 is LNHDA and CDR2 is SQIVND (reference sequence). The CDR3 loop is CASKLAGGETQYF. DNA for the CDR3: TGTGCCAGTAAGCTAGCCGGGGGAGAGACCCAGTACTTC.

This chain joins TRBV12-1 and TRBJ2-7. TRBV12-1 is noted as a pseudogene. The CDR3 contains 11 residues. The CDR3 DNA reads TGTGCCAGCCGAATATACTACGAGCAGTACTTC. Protein product: CASRIYYEQYF.

The chain employs TRBV2 and TRBJ2-1; 10 bases are shared with TRBD2. The CDR3 has 15 amino acids. Germline V gives CDR1 SNHLY, CDR2 FYNNEI. V was clipped by 6 bases and J by 7 bases; unmatched bases: 9. In nucleotides, the CDR3 is TGTGCCAGCAGCCAACTAGCGGGGTTCAGGAATGAGCAGTTCTTC. Protein product: CASSQLAGFRNEQFF.

This clone was seen a single time. The chain uses TRBV4-1 and TRBJ2-5; 7 nucleotides line up with TRBD2. Germline trimming cut 4 bases from V and 2 bases from J; bases unmatched to any gene: 10. Germline V gives CDR1 MGHRA, CDR2 YSYEKL. This CDR3 comprises 16 residues. CDR3 bases: TGCGCCAGCAGCCCAAGTCTAGCGGAGAGGCAAGAGACCCAGTACTTC. Its translation is CASSPSLAERQETQYF.

The J gene is TRBJ2-7, the V gene TRBV29-1; 7 nucleotides align to TRBD2. V lost 2 bases to trimming and J lost 4 bases; unmatched junction nucleotides: 8. This CDR3 comprises 14 residues. Germline V gene data show CDR1 as SQVTM and CDR2 as ANQGSEA. CDR3 nucleotide sequence: TGCAGCGTTGAATGGGCGGGAGCGGGGTACGAGCAGTACTTC. The encoded protein is CSVEWAGAGYEQYF.

The chain is built from TRBV2 and TRBJ1-1; D gene unclear. CDR3 size: 11 residues. Trimming cost V 6 bases and J 10 bases, with 12 bases left between them. The germline V gene encodes CDR1 SNHLY and CDR2 FYNNEI. Here the CDR3 reads CASSFADAAFF. The CDR3 DNA is TGTGCCAGCAGCTTCGCGGACGCAGCTTTCTTT.

This chain joins TRBV7-9 and TRBJ2-7; TRBD2 might be the D (5 bases). Trimming left V 4 bases short and J 6 bases short, with 19 bases between. This CDR3 is built from 15 residues. The germline V gene has CDR1 SEHNR and CDR2 FQNEAQ (reference sequence). CDR3 amino acids: CASSSPGNPRLEQYF. CDR3 in DNA: TGTGCCAGCAGCTCCCCGGGAAACCCTCGCCTCGAGCAGTACTTC.